This T cell receptor (beta chain) was obtained from a study of regulatory T cells in long-lasting Graves disease. Study background: In persistent Graves' disease, antithyroid drugs had been taken for over 5 years and TSH receptor antibodies stayed positive. Study findings and constraints: Favoring TRBV28, TRBJ1-2 and TRBJ2-5 was a feature seen in persistent disease. Public clonotype sharing was higher in persistent than newly diagnosed patients. Limited sample numbers may have lowered accuracy.

The time point: persistent/refractory GD, antithyroid drugs over 5 years with positive TRAb. TCR sequences were obtained from RNA taken from PBMCs. The TCR beta library used iRepertoire HTBI primers with Arm-PCR amplification of CDR3. TCRdb itself ran the multiplex PCR reads through MiXCR, one entry per CDR3 protein. Of about 310,000 distinct CDR3 sequences in the sample, 22% were seen once. This clonotype was seen once. The antigen is undetermined. It is likely a read error: a sequence one base away is far more abundant. Trimming took 8 bases from V and 4 from J, leaving 11 bases between them. CDR3 size: 12 residues. CDR1 SGHTA and CDR2 FQGNSA come from the germline V gene.

The sequences come from peripheral blood mononuclear cells (PBMCs), collected when the disease was refractory, from a patient treated with antithyroid drugs. The genes are TRBV7-2 and TRBJ1-1; D not resolved. The clonotype comes from a female donor with Graves disease. The CDR3 sequence is CASGREGTEAFF. CDR3 coding DNA: TGTGCCAGCGGCCGTGAAGGCACTGAAGCTTTCTTT.